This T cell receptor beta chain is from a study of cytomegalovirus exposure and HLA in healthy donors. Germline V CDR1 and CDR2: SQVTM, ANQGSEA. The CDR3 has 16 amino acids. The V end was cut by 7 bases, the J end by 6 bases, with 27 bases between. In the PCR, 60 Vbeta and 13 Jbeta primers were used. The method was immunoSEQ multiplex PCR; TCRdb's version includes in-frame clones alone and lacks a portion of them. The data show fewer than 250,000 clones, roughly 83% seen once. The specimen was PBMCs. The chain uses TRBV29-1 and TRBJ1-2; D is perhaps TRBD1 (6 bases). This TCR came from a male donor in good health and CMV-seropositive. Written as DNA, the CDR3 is TGCAGCGCCGATACCGAAACAGGGCTGCTACACAATGGCTACACCTTC. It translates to CSADTETGLLHNGYTF.